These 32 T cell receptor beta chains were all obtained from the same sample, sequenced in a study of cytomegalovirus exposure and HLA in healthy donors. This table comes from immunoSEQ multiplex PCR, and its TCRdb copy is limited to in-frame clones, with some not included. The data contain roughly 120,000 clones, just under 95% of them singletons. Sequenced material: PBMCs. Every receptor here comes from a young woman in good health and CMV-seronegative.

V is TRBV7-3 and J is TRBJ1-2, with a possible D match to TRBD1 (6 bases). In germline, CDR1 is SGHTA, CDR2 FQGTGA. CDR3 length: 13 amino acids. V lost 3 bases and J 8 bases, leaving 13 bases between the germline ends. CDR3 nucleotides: TGTGCCAGCAGCTTCCGGGGGGCGGAAGGCTACACCTTC. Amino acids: CASSFRGAEGYTF.

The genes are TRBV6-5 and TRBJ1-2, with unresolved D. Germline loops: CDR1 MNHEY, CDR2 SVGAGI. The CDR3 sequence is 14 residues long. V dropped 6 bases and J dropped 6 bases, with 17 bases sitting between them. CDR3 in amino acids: CASRMTDPRNGYTF. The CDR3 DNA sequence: TGTGCCAGCAGGATGACGGATCCGAGGAATGGCTACACCTTC.

This CDR3 is CASSVAGRGPFF. The CDR3 nucleotides are TGTGCCAGCAGCGTAGCGGGGAGGGGCCCTTTCTTT. This chain uses TRBV9 with TRBJ1-1; a weak D match, TRBD1 (5 bases). In germline, CDR1 is SGDLS, CDR2 YYNGEE. The V end lost 0 bases, the J end lost 12 bases, and 12 bases lay between the germline ends. There are 12 residues in the CDR3. Complete variable domain (other parts from reference TRBV9 and TRBJ1-1): DSGVTQTPKHLITATGQRVTLRCSPRSGDLSVYWYQQSLDQGLQFLIQYYNGEERAKGNILERFSAQQFPDLHSELNLSSLELGDSALYFCASSVAGRGPFFGQGTRLTVV.

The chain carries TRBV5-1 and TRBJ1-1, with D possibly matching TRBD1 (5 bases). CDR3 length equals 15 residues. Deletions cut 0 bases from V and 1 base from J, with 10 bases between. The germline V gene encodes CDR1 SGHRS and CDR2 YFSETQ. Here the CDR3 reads CASSLAQGPNTEAFF. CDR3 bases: TGCGCCAGCAGCTTGGCGCAGGGCCCGAACACTGAAGCTTTCTTT.

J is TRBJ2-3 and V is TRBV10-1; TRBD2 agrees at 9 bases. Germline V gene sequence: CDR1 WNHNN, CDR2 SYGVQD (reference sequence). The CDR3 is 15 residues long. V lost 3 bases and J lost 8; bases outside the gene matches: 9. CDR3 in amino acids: CASSDPAGGHPTQYF. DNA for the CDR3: TGCGCCAGCAGTGACCCCGCGGGGGGGCATCCTACGCAGTATTTT.

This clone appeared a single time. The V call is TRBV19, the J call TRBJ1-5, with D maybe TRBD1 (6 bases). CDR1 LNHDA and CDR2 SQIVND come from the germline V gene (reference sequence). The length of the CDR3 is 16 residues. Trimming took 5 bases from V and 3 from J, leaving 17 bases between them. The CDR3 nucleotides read TGTGCCAGTAGTGCGGACAGAAGGGTAACCAATCAGCCCCAGCATTTT. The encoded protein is CASSADRRVTNQPQHF.

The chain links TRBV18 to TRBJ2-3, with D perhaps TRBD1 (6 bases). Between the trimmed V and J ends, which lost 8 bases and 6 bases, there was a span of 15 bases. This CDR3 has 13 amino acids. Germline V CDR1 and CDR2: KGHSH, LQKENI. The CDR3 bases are TGTGCCAGCACCCTACAGGGTTTCGATACGCAGTATTTT. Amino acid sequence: CASTLQGFDTQYF.

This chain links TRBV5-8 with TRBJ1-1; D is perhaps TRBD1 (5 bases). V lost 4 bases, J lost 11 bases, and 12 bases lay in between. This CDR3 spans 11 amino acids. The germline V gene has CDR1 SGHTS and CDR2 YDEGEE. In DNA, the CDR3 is TGTGCCAGCAGCGGGGGGTTTGTCGCTTTCTTT. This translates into CASSGGFVAFF.

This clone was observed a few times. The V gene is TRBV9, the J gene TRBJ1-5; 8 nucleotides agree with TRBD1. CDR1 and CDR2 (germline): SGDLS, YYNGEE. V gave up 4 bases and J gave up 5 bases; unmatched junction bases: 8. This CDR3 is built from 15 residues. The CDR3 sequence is CASSLTGDSYQPQHF. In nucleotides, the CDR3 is TGTGCCAGCAGCCTGACAGGGGACAGCTATCAGCCCCAGCATTTT.

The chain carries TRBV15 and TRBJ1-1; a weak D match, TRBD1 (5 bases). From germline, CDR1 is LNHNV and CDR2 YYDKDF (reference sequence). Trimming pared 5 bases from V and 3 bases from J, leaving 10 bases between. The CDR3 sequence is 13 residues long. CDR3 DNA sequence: TGTGCCACCAGCCAGGGTTTGTACACTGAAGCTTTCTTT. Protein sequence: CATSQGLYTEAFF.

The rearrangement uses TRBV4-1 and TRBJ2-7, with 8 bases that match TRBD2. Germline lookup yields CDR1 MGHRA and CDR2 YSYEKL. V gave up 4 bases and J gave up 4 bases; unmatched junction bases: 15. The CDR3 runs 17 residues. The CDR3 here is CASSPDPPTSERYEQYF. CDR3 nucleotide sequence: TGCGCCAGCAGCCCCGATCCTCCGACTAGCGAGAGATACGAGCAGTACTTC.

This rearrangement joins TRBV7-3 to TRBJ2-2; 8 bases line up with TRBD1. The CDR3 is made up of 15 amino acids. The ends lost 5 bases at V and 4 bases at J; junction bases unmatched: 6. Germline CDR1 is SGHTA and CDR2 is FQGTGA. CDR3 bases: TGTGCCAGCAGCCCCGGGACAGGAAGCACCGGGGAGCTGTTTTTT. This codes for CASSPGTGSTGELFF.

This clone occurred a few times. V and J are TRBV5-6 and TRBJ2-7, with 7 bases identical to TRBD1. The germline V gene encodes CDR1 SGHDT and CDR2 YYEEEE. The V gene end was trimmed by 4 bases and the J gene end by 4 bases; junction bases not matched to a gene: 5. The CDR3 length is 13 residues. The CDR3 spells CASSTTGEYEQYF. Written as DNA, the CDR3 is TGTGCCAGCAGCACCACAGGGGAGTACGAGCAGTACTTC.

The CDR3 coding sequence is TGCGCCAGCAACCGACAGGGGGTCAACACTGAAGCTTTCTTT. Translation: CASNRQGVNTEAFF. The chain carries TRBV5-1 and TRBJ1-1, with TRBD1 matching over 9 bases. Germline assignment: CDR1 SGHRS and CDR2 YFSETQ. CDR3 length: 14 residues. V trimming: 6 bases; J trimming: 2 bases; junction bases outside the gene matches: 5.

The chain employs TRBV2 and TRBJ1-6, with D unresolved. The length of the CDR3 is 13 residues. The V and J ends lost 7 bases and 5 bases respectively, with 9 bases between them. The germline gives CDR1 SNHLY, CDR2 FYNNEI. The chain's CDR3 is CASKTDNNSPLHF. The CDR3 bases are TGTGCCAGCAAAACAGATAATAATTCACCCCTCCACTTT.

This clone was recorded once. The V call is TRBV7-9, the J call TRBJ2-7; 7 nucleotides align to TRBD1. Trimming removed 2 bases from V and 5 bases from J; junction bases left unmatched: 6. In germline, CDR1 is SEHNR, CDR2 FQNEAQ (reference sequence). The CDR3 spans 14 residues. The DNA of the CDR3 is TGTGCCAGCAGCTTAACAGGGGTTTCCCACGAGCAGTACTTC. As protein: CASSLTGVSHEQYF.

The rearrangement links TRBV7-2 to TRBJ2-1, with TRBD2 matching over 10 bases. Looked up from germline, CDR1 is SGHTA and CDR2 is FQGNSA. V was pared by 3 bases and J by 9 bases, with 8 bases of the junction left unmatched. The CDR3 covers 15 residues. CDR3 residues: CASSFTPGLASEQFF. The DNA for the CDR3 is TGTGCCAGCAGCTTCACCCCGGGACTAGCGTCTGAGCAGTTCTTC.

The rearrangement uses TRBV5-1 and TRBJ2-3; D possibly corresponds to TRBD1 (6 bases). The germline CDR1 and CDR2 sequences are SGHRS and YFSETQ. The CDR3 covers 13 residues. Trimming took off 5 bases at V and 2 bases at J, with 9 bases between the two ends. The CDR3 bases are TGCGCCAGCAGAGGGGGATACACAGATACGCAGTATTTT. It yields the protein CASRGGYTDTQYF.

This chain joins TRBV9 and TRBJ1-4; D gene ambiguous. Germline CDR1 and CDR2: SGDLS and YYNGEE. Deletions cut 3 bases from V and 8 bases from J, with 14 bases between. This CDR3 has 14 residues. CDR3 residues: CASSAGSSWEKLFF. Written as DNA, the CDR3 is TGTGCCAGCAGCGCCGGGTCCAGTTGGGAAAAACTGTTTTTT.

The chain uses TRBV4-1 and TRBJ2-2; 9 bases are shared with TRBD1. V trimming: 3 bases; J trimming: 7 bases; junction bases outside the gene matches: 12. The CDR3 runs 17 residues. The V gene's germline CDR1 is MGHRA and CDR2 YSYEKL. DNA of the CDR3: TGCGCCAGCAGCCACACCTCCGGGACAGGGTTGGTCGGGGAGCTGTTTTTT. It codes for CASSHTSGTGLVGELFF.

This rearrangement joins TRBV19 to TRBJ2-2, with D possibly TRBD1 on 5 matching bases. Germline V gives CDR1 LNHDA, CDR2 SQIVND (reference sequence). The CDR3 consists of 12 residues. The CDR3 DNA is TGTGCAACGCAGGGCAACACCGGGGAGCTGTTTTTT. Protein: CATQGNTGELFF.

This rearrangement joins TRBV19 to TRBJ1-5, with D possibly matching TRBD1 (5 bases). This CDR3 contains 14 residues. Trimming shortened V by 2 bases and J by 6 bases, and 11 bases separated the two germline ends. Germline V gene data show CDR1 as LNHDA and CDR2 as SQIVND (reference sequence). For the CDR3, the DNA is TGTGCCAGTAGTATATCAGGACACAGTCAGCCCCAGCATTTT. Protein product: CASSISGHSQPQHF.

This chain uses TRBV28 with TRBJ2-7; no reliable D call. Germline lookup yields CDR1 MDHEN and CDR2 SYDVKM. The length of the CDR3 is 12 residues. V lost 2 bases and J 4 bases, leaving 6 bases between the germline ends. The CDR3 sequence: CASSLAGYEQYF. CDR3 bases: TGTGCCAGCAGTTTAGCCGGTTACGAGCAGTACTTC. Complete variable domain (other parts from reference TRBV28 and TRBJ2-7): DVKVTQSSRYLVKRTGEKVFLECVQDMDHENMFWYRQDPGLGLRLIYFSYDVKMKEKGDIPEGYSVSREKKERFSLILESASTNQTSMYLCASSLAGYEQYFGPGTRLTVT.

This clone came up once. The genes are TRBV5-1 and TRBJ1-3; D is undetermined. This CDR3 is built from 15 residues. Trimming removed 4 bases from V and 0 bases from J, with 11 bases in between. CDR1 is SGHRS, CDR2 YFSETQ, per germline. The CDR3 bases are TGCGCCAGCAGCCTCGACATTAGCTCTGGAAACACCATATATTTT. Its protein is CASSLDISSGNTIYF.

The CDR3 is CASSLTSGTGGGEQYF. Here the CDR3 DNA reads TGCGCCAGCAGCTTAACCTCCGGGACAGGGGGCGGCGAGCAGTACTTC. The chain carries TRBV5-1 and TRBJ2-7, with 12 positions matching TRBD1. J lost 6 bases, V lost 2 bases, and 9 bases had no gene match. Germline CDR1 is SGHRS and CDR2 is YFSETQ. CDR3 size: 16 residues. Full variable domain (remainder filled in from reference TRBV5-1 and TRBJ2-7): KAGVTQTPRYLIKTRGQQVTLSCSPISGHRSVSWYQQTPGQGLQFLFEYFSETQRNKGNFPGRFSGRQFSNSRSEMNVSTLELGDSALYLCASSLTSGTGGGEQYFGPGTRLTVT.

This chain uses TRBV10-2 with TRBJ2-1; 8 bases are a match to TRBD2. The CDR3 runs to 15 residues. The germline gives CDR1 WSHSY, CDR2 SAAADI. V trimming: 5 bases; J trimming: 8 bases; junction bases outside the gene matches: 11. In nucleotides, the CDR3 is TGCGCCAGCAGTCAGGGGACTAGAGGTAGATATGAGCAGTTCTTC. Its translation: CASSQGTRGRYEQFF.

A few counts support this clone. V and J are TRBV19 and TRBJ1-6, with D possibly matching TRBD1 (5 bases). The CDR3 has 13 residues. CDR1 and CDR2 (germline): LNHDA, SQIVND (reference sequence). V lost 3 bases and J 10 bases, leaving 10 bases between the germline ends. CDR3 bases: TGTGCCAGTAGTATTGCAGGGAGGTCACCCCTCCACTTT. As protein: CASSIAGRSPLHF.

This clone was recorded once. CDR3 amino acids: CASSLGIWGSGNEQFF. The CDR3 DNA sequence: TGTGCCAGCAGCTTAGGAATATGGGGCTCGGGCAATGAGCAGTTCTTC. The gene calls are TRBV7-8 and TRBJ2-1; D is possibly TRBD1 (5 bases). Germline assignment: CDR1 SGHVS and CDR2 FQNEAQ. V lost 1 base and J 6 bases, leaving 16 bases between the germline ends. The CDR3 covers 16 residues.

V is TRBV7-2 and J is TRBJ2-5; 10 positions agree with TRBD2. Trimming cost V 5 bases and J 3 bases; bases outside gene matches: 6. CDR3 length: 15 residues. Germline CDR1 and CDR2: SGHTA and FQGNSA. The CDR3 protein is CASSRNLAGEETQYF. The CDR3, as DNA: TGTGCCAGCAGCCGCAATCTAGCGGGAGAAGAGACCCAGTACTTC.

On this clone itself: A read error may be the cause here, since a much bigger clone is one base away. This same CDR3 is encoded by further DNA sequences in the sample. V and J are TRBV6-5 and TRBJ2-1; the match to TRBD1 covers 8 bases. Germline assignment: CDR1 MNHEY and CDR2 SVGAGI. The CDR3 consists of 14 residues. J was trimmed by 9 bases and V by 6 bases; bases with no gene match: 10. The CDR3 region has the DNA TGTGCCAGCAGCCTGGGACAGGAGACATCTGAGCAGTTCTTC. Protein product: CASSLGQETSEQFF.

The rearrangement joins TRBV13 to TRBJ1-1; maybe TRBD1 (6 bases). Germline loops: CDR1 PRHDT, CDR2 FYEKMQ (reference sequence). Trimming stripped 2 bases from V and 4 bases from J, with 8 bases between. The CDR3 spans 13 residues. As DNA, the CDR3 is TGTGCCAGCAGCTTAAGGGGGGGCACTGAAGCTTTCTTT. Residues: CASSLRGGTEAFF.

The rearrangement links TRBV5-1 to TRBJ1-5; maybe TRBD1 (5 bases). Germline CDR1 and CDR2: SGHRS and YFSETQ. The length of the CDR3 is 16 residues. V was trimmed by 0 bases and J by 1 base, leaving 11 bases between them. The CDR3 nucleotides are TGCGCCAGCAGCTTGGAAGCCGGGGGGAGCAATCAGCCCCAGCATTTT. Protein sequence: CASSLEAGGSNQPQHF. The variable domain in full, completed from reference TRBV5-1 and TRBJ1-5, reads KAGVTQTPRYLIKTRGQQVTLSCSPISGHRSVSWYQQTPGQGLQFLFEYFSETQRNKGNFPGRFSGRQFSNSRSEMNVSTLELGDSALYLCASSLEAGGSNQPQHFGDGTRLSIL.